This T cell receptor beta chain was documented in a study of blood T cell repertoires in COVID-19. Overall study: PBMCs, B-cell-depleted T cells, or T cells provided the cDNA or gDNA that made up the material.

V lost 6 bases and J 1 base, leaving 15 bases between the germline ends. The germline gives CDR1 MDHEN, CDR2 SYDVKM. This CDR3 is 15 amino acids long. Using immunoSEQ multiplex PCR, the repertoire was profiled, and TCRdb retains in-frame clones only, with some absent. The sample holds some 120,000 clones, over 80% seen once. This clone was seen a few times. This TCR came from a man aged 70-80 years with acute or convalescent COVID-19. This chain connects TRBV28 to TRBJ1-1, with D possibly matching TRBD1 (5 bases). The material sequenced was peripheral blood. The DNA of the CDR3 is TGTGCCAGCAGATTAAACAGGTGGGGGAACACTGAAGCTTTCTTT. Its protein product is CASRLNRWGNTEAFF.